The count of the clone carrying this T cell receptor (beta chain) is one. Method: immunoSEQ multiplex PCR; TCRdb's copy keeps in-frame clones and lacks some. This sample has roughly 73,000 clones, with around 75% found just once. Germline V gene sequence: CDR1 MGHRA, CDR2 YSYEKL. The length of the CDR3 is 17 residues. V shed 0 bases and J shed 2 bases, with 14 bases lying between them. This sample is part of a study of blood T cell repertoires in COVID-19. About the research overall: Material from acute and convalescent COVID-19 was sourced from the United States, Italy and Spain. PBMCs, B-cell-depleted T cells, or T cells provided the cDNA or gDNA that made up the material.

The sequence was obtained from a man aged 70 or older with acute or convalescent COVID-19. The rearrangement links TRBV4-1 to TRBJ1-5; D may be TRBD1 (5 bases). The material sequenced was peripheral blood. DNA for the CDR3: TGCGCCAGCAGCCAAGAGGAGGGAGACAGCCGCAATCAGCCCCAGCATTTT. As protein: CASSQEEGDSRNQPQHF.